This TCR beta chain originates from a study of blood T cell repertoires in COVID-19. Turning to the study itself: COVID-19 samples collected from the United States, Italy and Spain covered acute and convalescent phases. T cells, B-cell-depleted T cells, or PBMCs supplied cDNA or gDNA.

In the authors' methods: Amplification of reference gene primers provided the estimated nucleated cell counts. Generated by immunoSEQ multiplex PCR, the TCRdb table keeps only in-frame clones and is missing some. V and J calls and clone size are copied from that table; D and trimming were computed from the DNA. The table has more than 150,000 clones, about four fifths seen once. Germline CDR1 SGHKS, CDR2 YYEKEE (reference sequence). Trimming pared 0 bases from V and 4 bases from J, leaving 11 bases between. The CDR3 is 15 amino acids. Enrolment of Seattle patients took place during active infection, and they were followed longitudinally.

The chain uses TRBV5-5 and TRBJ2-1, with D possibly TRBD1 on 6 matching bases. This receptor was taken from a woman older than 75 with COVID-19, enrolled during active disease. Material: peripheral blood. CDR3 DNA sequence: TGTGCCAGCAGCTTGGCAGGGACAAATTACAATGAGCAGTTCTTC. Its protein is CASSLAGTNYNEQFF.